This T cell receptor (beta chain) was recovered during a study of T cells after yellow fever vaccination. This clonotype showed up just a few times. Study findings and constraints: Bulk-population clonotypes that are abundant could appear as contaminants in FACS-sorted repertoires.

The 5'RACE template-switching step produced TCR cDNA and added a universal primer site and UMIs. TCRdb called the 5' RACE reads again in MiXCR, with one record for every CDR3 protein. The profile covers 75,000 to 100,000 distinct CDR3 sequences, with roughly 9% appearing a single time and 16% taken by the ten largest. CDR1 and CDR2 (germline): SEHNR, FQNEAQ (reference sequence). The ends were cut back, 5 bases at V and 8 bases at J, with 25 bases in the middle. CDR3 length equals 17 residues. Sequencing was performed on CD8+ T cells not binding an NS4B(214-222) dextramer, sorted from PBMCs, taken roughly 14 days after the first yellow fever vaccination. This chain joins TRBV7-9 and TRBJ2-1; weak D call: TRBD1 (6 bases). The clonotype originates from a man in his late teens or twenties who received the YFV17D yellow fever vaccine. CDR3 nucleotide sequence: TGTGCCAGCAGCCCAGCTATACGATTTGGGGGCCGGTATGAGCAGTTCTTC. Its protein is CASSPAIRFGGRYEQFF.